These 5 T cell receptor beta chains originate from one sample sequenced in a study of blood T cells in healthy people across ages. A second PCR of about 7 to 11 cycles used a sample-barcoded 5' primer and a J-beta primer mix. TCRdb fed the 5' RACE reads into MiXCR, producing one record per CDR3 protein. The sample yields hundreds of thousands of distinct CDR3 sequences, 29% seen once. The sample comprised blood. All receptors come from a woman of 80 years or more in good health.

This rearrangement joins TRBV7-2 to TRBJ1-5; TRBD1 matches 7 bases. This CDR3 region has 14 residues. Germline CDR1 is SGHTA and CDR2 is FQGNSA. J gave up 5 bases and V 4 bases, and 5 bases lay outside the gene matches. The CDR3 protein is CASSYRQGDQPQHF. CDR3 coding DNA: TGTGCCAGCAGCTACAGACAGGGAGATCAGCCCCAGCATTTT.

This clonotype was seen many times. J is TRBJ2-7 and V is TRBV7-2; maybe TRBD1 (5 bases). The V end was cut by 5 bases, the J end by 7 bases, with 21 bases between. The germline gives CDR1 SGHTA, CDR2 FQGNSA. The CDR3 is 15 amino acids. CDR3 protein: CASSRRQIMGNEQYF. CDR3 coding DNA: TGTGCCAGCAGCCGGAGACAGATCATGGGGAATGAGCAGTACTTC.

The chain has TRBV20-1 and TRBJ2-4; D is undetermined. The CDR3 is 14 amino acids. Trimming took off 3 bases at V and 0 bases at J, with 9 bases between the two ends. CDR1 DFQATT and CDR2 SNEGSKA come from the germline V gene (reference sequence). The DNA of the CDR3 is TGCAGTGCTAGGCCATACGAAGCCAAAAACATTCAGTACTTC. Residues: CSARPYEAKNIQYF.

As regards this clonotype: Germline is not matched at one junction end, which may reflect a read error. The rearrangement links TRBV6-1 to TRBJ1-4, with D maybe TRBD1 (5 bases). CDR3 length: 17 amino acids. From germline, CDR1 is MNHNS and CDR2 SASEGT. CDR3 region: CASRRLGALTTNEKRFF. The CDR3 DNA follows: TGTGCCAGCAGAAGACTCGGGGCACTAACAACTAATGAAAAACGGTTTTTT.

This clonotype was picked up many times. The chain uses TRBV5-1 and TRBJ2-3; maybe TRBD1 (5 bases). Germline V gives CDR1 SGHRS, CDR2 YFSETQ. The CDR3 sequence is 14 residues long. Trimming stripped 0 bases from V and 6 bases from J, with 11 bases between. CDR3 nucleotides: TGCGCCAGCAGCTTGGAGGGGTCGTGGGATACGCAGTATTTT. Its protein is CASSLEGSWDTQYF.